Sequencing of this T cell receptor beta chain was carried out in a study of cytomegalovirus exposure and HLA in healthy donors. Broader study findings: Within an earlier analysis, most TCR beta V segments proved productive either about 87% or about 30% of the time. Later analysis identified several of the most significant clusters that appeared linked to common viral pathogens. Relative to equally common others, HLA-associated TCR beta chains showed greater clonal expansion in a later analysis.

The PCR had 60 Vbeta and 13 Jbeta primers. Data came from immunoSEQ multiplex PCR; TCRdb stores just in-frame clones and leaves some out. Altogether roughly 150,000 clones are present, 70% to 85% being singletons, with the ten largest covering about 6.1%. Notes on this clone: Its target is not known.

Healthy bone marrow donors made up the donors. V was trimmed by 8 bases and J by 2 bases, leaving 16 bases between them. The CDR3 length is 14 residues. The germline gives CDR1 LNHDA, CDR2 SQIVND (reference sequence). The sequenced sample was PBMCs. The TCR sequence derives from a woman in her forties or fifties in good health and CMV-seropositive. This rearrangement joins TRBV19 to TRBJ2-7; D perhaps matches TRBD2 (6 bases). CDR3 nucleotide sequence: TGTGCCAGTCGAAGGGACTCCCCTCCCTACGAGCAGTACTTC. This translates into CASRRDSPPYEQYF.